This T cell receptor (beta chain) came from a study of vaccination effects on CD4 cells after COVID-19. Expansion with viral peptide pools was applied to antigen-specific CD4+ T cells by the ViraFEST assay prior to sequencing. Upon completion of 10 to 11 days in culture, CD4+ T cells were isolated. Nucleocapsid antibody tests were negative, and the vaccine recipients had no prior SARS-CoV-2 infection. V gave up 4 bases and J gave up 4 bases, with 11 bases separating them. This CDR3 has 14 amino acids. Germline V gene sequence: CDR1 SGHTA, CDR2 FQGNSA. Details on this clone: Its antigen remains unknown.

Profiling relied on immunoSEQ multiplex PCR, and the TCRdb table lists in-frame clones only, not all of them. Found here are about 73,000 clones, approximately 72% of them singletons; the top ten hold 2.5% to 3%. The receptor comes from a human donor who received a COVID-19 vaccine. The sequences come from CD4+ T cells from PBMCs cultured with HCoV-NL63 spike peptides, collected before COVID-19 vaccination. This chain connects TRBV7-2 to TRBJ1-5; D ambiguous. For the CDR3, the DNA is TGTGCCAGCAGCTGGTCCCCCGGGAATCAGCCCCAGCATTTT. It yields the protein CASSWSPGNQPQHF.